These 11 T cell receptor beta chains share one sample of origin, sequenced in a study of blood T cell repertoires in COVID-19. The data were produced by immunoSEQ multiplex PCR, yet TCRdb's version contains in-frame clones alone and is incomplete. The table has 200,000 to 250,000 clones, around 90% seen once; the top ten hold more than 0.95%. The sample comprised peripheral blood. Every receptor here comes from a man under 40 with acute or convalescent COVID-19.

The chain recombines TRBV3-1 (or the pseudogene TRBV3-2) with TRBJ2-1; D ambiguous. Germline values: CDR1 LGHDT, CDR2 YNNKEL (reference sequence). This CDR3 has 14 amino acids. Between the trimmed V and J ends, which lost 3 bases and 6 bases, there was a span of 12 bases. The CDR3 is CASSHSPRVNEQFF. Written as DNA, the CDR3 is TGTGCCAGCAGCCACTCCCCTCGGGTCAATGAGCAGTTCTTC.

The V and J genes are TRBV6-6 and TRBJ2-3; possibly TRBD1 for D (7 bases). The CDR3 covers 16 residues. Trimming took 7 bases from V and 1 from J, leaving 18 bases between them. The V gene's germline CDR1 is MNHNY and CDR2 SVGAGI (reference sequence). Written as DNA, the CDR3 is TGTGCCAGCAACCCTGCCGCGGGACAGCGCACAGATACGCAGTATTTT. Amino acid sequence: CASNPAAGQRTDTQYF.

The chain joins TRBV9 to TRBJ2-2; D perhaps matches TRBD2 (7 bases). Trimming removed 9 bases at V and 8 bases at J, with 20 bases between. The CDR3 consists of 14 residues. Germline lookup yields CDR1 SGDLS and CDR2 YYNGEE. CDR3: CATLGGGLFGELFF. The CDR3 coding sequence is TGTGCCACCCTGGGAGGGGGGTTGTTTGGGGAGCTGTTTTTT. Drawing the rest from reference TRBV9 and TRBJ2-2, the complete variable domain is DSGVTQTPKHLITATGQRVTLRCSPRSGDLSVYWYQQSLDQGLQFLIQYYNGEERAKGNILERFSAQQFPDLHSELNLSSLELGDSALYFCATLGGGLFGELFFGEGSRLTVL.

The chain employs TRBV10-3 and TRBJ2-3, with a weak D call TRBD2 (6 bases). V lost 4 bases and J 0 bases, leaving 14 bases between the germline ends. The CDR3 extends over 16 amino acids. Germline CDR1 and CDR2: ENHRY and SYGVKD. The CDR3 coding sequence is TGTGCCATCAGTGGGGGGAGGAGGGGCAGCACAGATACGCAGTATTTT. Amino acids: CAISGGRRGSTDTQYF.

The J gene is TRBJ2-1, the V gene TRBV30, with 12 positions matching TRBD2. J was trimmed by 5 bases and V by 2 bases; bases with no gene match: 4. The CDR3 loop spans 15 amino acids. Germline loops: CDR1 GTSNPN, CDR2 SVGIG (reference sequence). CDR3 protein: CAWSSSGRAHNEQFF. As DNA, the CDR3 is TGTGCCTGGAGTTCTAGCGGGAGGGCCCACAATGAGCAGTTCTTC. The full variable domain, its missing parts supplied by reference TRBV30 and TRBJ2-1, is SQTIHQWPATLVQPVGSPLSLECTVEGTSNPNLYWYRQAAGRGLQLLFYSVGIGQISSEVPQNLSASRPQDRQFILSSKKLLLSDSGFYLCAWSSSGRAHNEQFFGPGTRLTVL.

The chain employs TRBV5-6 and TRBJ2-2, with TRBD1 matching over 9 bases. The CDR3 spans 14 residues. Looked up from germline, CDR1 is SGHDT and CDR2 is YYEEEE. V shed 4 bases, J shed 7 bases, and the junction held 5 bases outside the gene matches. CDR3 residues: CASSPRDRDGELFF. The DNA of the CDR3 is TGTGCCAGCAGCCCCAGGGACAGGGACGGGGAGCTGTTTTTT.

V and J are TRBV28 and TRBJ1-2; D remains ambiguous. V was pared by 5 bases and J by 4 bases, with 17 bases between. CDR3 size: 15 residues. Germline V gene lookup returns CDR1 MDHEN and CDR2 SYDVKM. Here the CDR3 reads CASSPYDQDSYGYTF. For the CDR3, the DNA is TGTGCCAGCAGTCCCTACGACCAGGACTCCTATGGCTACACCTTC.

The V gene is TRBV29-1, the J gene TRBJ2-2; TRBD2 aligns across 10 bases. The V and J ends lost 4 bases and 4 bases, in that order; junction bases with no gene match: 9. Germline V CDR1 and CDR2: SQVTM, ANQGSEA. The CDR3 totals 16 residues. Here the CDR3 reads CSVGASGGAVTGELFF. The CDR3 nucleotides are TGCAGCGTTGGGGCGAGCGGGGGGGCCGTCACCGGGGAGCTGTTTTTT.

CDR3 in DNA: TGTGCCAGCAGCCGCACAAGAATGGTGAAGAACACTGAAGCTTTCTTT. Protein product: CASSRTRMVKNTEAFF. The chain carries TRBV14 and TRBJ1-1; D not resolved. Germline V gene data show CDR1 as SGHDN and CDR2 as FVKESK. The ends were cut back, 4 bases at V and 1 base at J, with 16 bases in the middle. This CDR3 has 16 residues. Together with reference TRBV14 and TRBJ1-1, the CDR3 gives the full variable domain: EAGVTQFPSHSVIEKGQTVTLRCDPISGHDNLYWYRRVMGKEIKFLLHFVKESKQDESGMPNNRFLAERTGGTYSTLKVQPAELEDSGVYFCASSRTRMVKNTEAFFGQGTRLTVV.

This chain joins TRBV10-3 and TRBJ1-3; D call uncertain. The CDR3 has 15 residues. Trimming left V 3 bases short and J 4 bases short, with 13 bases between. The V gene's germline CDR1 is ENHRY and CDR2 SYGVKD. Here the CDR3 DNA reads TGTGCCATCAGTGATTCAGCCGGGTTCGGAAACACCATATATTTT. Its translation is CAISDSAGFGNTIYF.

V and J are TRBV10-3 and TRBJ1-6, with 7 bases fitting TRBD1. Trimming removed 2 bases from V and 4 bases from J; junction bases left unmatched: 2. The CDR3 contains 15 residues. From germline, CDR1 is ENHRY and CDR2 SYGVKD. This CDR3 reads CAISEVQGYNSPLHF. The DNA of the CDR3 is TGTGCCATCAGTGAGGTACAGGGGTATAATTCACCCCTCCACTTT.